Listed below are T cell receptor beta chains from one sample, sequenced in a study of T cells in Graves' hyperthyroidism and ophthalmopathy. TCRdb reanalysed the multiplex PCR reads using MiXCR and keeps one entry per CDR3 protein. The sample holds 400,000 to 450,000 distinct CDR3 sequences, 14% to 15% seen once. Specimen: blood. Receptor source: a man younger than 35 with Graves' ophthalmopathy. Both conserved end residues are part of each CDR3. A D gene is named only where the DNA matches it firmly. Clone size is shown for a subset of rows, as once, few, many or a class of expanded clone.

d_call	v_call	j_call	clone_size	cdr3_nt	cdr3_aa
NA	TRBV20-1	TRBJ2-3	few	TGCAGTGCTACGACGGGGGATACGCAGTATTTT	CSATTGDTQYF
TRBD1	TRBV12-3/TRBV12-4	TRBJ2-4	many	TGTGCCAGCAGCAAGACAGGGGGGGTAGGCAAAAACATTCAGTACTTC	CASSKTGGVGKNIQYF
NA	TRBV9	TRBJ1-2	many	TGTGCCAGCAGCCTACTAAGTGGGGCAGGTGGCTACACCTTC	CASSLLSGAGGYTF
TRBD2	TRBV11-3	TRBJ2-3	many	TGTGCCAGCAGTCCGACTAGCGGGGGGCCACTAAACACAGATACGCAGTATTTT	CASSPTSGGPLNTDTQYF
NA	TRBV20-1	TRBJ2-1	many	TGCAGTGCTCCCCGCCGGCGTATGCGTCCCTTAAATGAGCAGTTCTTC	CSAPRRRMRPLNEQFF
NA	TRBV7-3	TRBJ1-4	many	TGTGCCAGCGGTCCTTTAAATGAAAAACTGTTTTTT	CASGPLNEKLFF
TRBD1	TRBV12-3/TRBV12-4	TRBJ1-1	many	TGTGCCAGCAGATCCCAGGGGGGCACTGAAGCTTTCTTT	CASRSQGGTEAFF
TRBD2	TRBV7-3	TRBJ2-1	many	TGTGCCAGCAGTTTACTCGGGACTAGCGGGAGCAATGAGCAGTTCTTC	CASSLLGTSGSNEQFF
TRBD1	TRBV30	TRBJ1-2	many	TGTGCCTCACAACCGGGGACAGGGCATTTTGGCTACACCTTC	CASQPGTGHFGYTF
TRBD1	TRBV5-6	TRBJ2-3	few	TGTGCCAGCATCCTACAGGGGGGAGATACGCAGTATTTT	CASILQGGDTQYF
NA	TRBV7-8	TRBJ2-1	many	TGTGCCAGCAGCTTAGCGGTCATGAGGTTATACAATGAGCAGTTCTTC	CASSLAVMRLYNEQFF
TRBD1	TRBV5-1	TRBJ1-1	NA	TGCGCCAGCAGCTTGGGACAGGGGGGGTTGAACACTGAAGCTTTCTTT	CASSLGQGGLNTEAFF
TRBD2	TRBV27	TRBJ2-3	many	TGTGCCAGCAGTTTAGTAGCGGGAGCTACGCAGTATTTT	CASSLVAGATQYF
NA	TRBV6-5	TRBJ2-7	NA	TGTGCCAGCAGTTACTCTGTTGGGGCAGAAACCTACGAGCAGTACTTC	CASSYSVGAETYEQYF
TRBD1	TRBV4-1	TRBJ2-1	NA	TGCGCCAGCAGCCAGGGGGGTGCAGGGGGCGATTCCGGGGAGCAGTTCTTC	CASSQGGAGGDSGEQFF
NA	TRBV20-1	TRBJ2-6	many	TGCAGTGCTAGGGTTTACTGGAAGGCTGGGGCCAACGTCCTGACTTTC	CSARVYWKAGANVLTF
TRBD1	TRBV7-9	TRBJ2-7	NA	TGTGCCAGCAGCCTATCGGGACAGGGTCACGAGCAGTACTTC	CASSLSGQGHEQYF
NA	TRBV5-1	TRBJ1-5	many	TGCGCCAGCAGCTTGGCTGGGGTTGCGCCCCAGCATTTT	CASSLAGVAPQHF
NA	TRBV5-6	TRBJ2-7	NA	TGTGCCAGCAGCTTGGGACTCCAATCCTACGAGCAGTACTTC	CASSLGLQSYEQYF
NA	TRBV9	TRBJ1-3	once	TGTGCCAGCAGCGCCCCAACTAGGGAATCGGGAAACACCATATATTTT	CASSAPTRESGNTIYF
NA	TRBV20-1	TRBJ2-1	many	TGCAGTGCTAGAGATCGGCGGGGACTCTACAATGAGCAGTTCTTC	CSARDRRGLYNEQFF
NA	TRBV6-1	TRBJ1-2	few	TGTGCCAGCAGTTTTTCCGGGCCTCCGGGATACTATGGCTACACCTTC	CASSFSGPPGYYGYTF
TRBD1	TRBV5-1	TRBJ1-1	many	TGCGCCAGCAGCTTGGGGGACAGGGGGCACGGAACTGAAGCTTTCTTT	CASSLGDRGHGTEAFF
TRBD1	TRBV12-3/TRBV12-4	TRBJ2-7	few	TGTGCCAGCAGTGGGACAGGAATCTCCTACGAGCAGTACTTC	CASSGTGISYEQYF
TRBD1	TRBV12-3/TRBV12-4	TRBJ2-5	few	TGTGCCAGCAGTCCCGGACAGGTTATTGATCGGGAGACCCAGTACTTC	CASSPGQVIDRETQYF
TRBD2	TRBV3-1	TRBJ2-5	many	TGTGCCAGCAGCCCCGAAAGGCGGGGGGCTGAGACCCAGTACTTC	CASSPERRGAETQYF
NA	TRBV6-1	TRBJ2-5	few	TGTGCCAGCAGCCAGAGGGCAGGGTTCCAAGAGACCCAGTACTTC	CASSQRAGFQETQYF
NA	TRBV5-1	TRBJ2-5	NA	TGCGCCAGCAGCTTGGCCGGGACAATCTCGGAGACCCAGTACTTC	CASSLAGTISETQYF
TRBD2	TRBV24-1	TRBJ2-7	many	TGTGCCACCAGTGGGGGGGGGTTCGACGAGCAGTACTTC	CATSGGGFDEQYF
NA	TRBV6-2/TRBV6-3	TRBJ1-5	many	TGTGCCAGCAGAAACAGGGCTCGGAACAATCAGCCCCAGCATTTT	CASRNRARNNQPQHF
TRBD2	TRBV12-3/TRBV12-4	TRBJ2-3	NA	TGTGCCAGCAGCCGGGAGGGGGGGTTCACAGATACGCAGTATTTT	CASSREGGFTDTQYF
TRBD2	TRBV4-2	TRBJ2-1	many	TGTGCCAGCAGACCCGGGGTAGCGGGGGAGGTTGAGCAGTTCTTC	CASRPGVAGEVEQFF
NA	TRBV3-1	TRBJ2-7	many	TGTGCCAGCCAGGGGCTCTACGAGCAGTACTTC	CASQGLYEQYF
TRBD1	TRBV9	TRBJ2-4	many	TGTGCCAGCAGCGAGTCGACAGGGGAGGCCAAAAACATTCAGTACTTC	CASSESTGEAKNIQYF
TRBD2	TRBV20-1	TRBJ2-3	many	TGCAGTGCAGGGACTAGCGGGAGGTTAAGCACAGATACGCAGTATTTT	CSAGTSGRLSTDTQYF
NA	TRBV4-1	TRBJ2-5	NA	TGCGCCAGCAGCCAAGAGGTTCGGGCCTCGTACCAAGAGACCCAGTACTTC	CASSQEVRASYQETQYF
TRBD2	TRBV2	TRBJ2-7	many	TGTGCCAGCACGGGGGGTCACGAGCAGTACTTC	CASTGGHEQYF
TRBD1	TRBV24-1	TRBJ1-2	few	TGTGCCACGGCCGGGACAGGGTCCCTCTATGGCTACACCTTC	CATAGTGSLYGYTF
NA	TRBV20-1	TRBJ1-2	many	TGCAGTGCTAGAGTGGGGGGGACTAAGTATGGCTACACCTTC	CSARVGGTKYGYTF
NA	TRBV6-1	TRBJ1-1	many	TGTGCCAGCATTATAGCAGGGGACACTGAAGCTTTCTTT	CASIIAGDTEAFF
TRBD1	TRBV27	TRBJ2-1	many	TGTGCCAGCAGTTTCTCAAATCCGGGACAGGGGGCCTGGGAGCAGTTCTTC	CASSFSNPGQGAWEQFF
NA	TRBV14	TRBJ2-2	few	TGTGCCAGCAGCCAAGAAGACCCCGCCGGGGAGCTGTTTTTT	CASSQEDPAGELFF
NA	TRBV10-3	TRBJ1-2	NA	TGTGCCATCAGTGAGTCTGGTAGGGATACTGGCTACACCTTC	CAISESGRDTGYTF
NA	TRBV12-3/TRBV12-4	TRBJ1-2	many	TGTGCCAGCAGTTTTGCAGGGGCCATATATGGCTACACCTTC	CASSFAGAIYGYTF
NA	TRBV2	TRBJ1-2	many	TGTGCCAGCAGTGAAAAGGGGTATGGCTACACCTTC	CASSEKGYGYTF
NA	TRBV6-1	TRBJ1-3	many	TGTGCCAGCAGCCACCCAGGAAACACCATATATTTT	CASSHPGNTIYF
NA	TRBV12-3/TRBV12-4	TRBJ1-2	many	TGTGCCAGCGGGGCAGGGCCAAACTATGGCTACACCTTC	CASGAGPNYGYTF
NA	TRBV10-3	TRBJ1-2	many	TGTGCCATCAGTGTCCGGGGGCCCTATGGCTACACCTTC	CAISVRGPYGYTF
NA	TRBV3-1	TRBJ1-2	NA	TGTGCCAGCAGCCAAGGCAGGTATTGGGATGGCTACACCTTC	CASSQGRYWDGYTF
NA	TRBV14	TRBJ2-3	many	TGTGCCAGCAGCCGACGGGACAGCACAGATACGCAGTATTTT	CASSRRDSTDTQYF
TRBD1	TRBV2	TRBJ2-1	NA	TGTGCCAGCAGTGTGATAGGGGGCTATGAGCAGTTCTTC	CASSVIGGYEQFF
NA	TRBV7-9	TRBJ1-2	few	TGTGCCAGCAGCTTAGGGACAGCCAAACACTATGGCTACACCTTC	CASSLGTAKHYGYTF
NA	TRBV19	TRBJ2-7	NA	TGTGCCAGTAAGGTATTGCCAGGGGCGGACGAGCAGTACTTC	CASKVLPGADEQYF
NA	TRBV7-9	TRBJ2-1	many	TGTGCCAGCATCAAAGCACGGGCAGGGGGGAATGAGCAGTTCTTC	CASIKARAGGNEQFF
NA	TRBV18	TRBJ2-1	many	TGTGCCAGCCAGGCCTCGGGGGATAGGAACAATGAGCAGTTCTTC	CASQASGDRNNEQFF